This TCR beta chain stems from a study of Graves' ophthalmopathy and Graves' hyperthyroidism. Study-wide results and limits: Most expanded thyroid clonotypes above 0.001 frequency also appeared in blood.

The hyperthyroidism patients, aged 18 to 65, had been newly diagnosed, with under 2 months' duration. None of the included patients had other autoimmune diseases, uncontrolled infections, pregnancy or lactation, as these led to exclusion. Scientists amplified the TCR beta CDR3 regions from RNA transcripts. First-round RT-PCR relied on HTBI primers, and a second-round multiplex PCR came next. MiXCR, run by TCRdb on the multiplex PCR reads, gives a single entry per CDR3 protein. Among about 500,000 distinct CDR3 sequences listed, about 35% were seen once. A word on this clonotype: As yet, its antigen is unknown.

The sequence was collected from an adult man with Graves' hyperthyroidism. The sample consisted of peripheral blood or thyroid tissue (not recorded which).

CDR3 sequence reads: CASSLMAGNTEAFF. CDR3 coding DNA: TGTGCCAGCAGCTTGATGGCGGGAAACACTGAAGCTTTCTTT. The chain recombines TRBV7-9 with TRBJ1-1; no firm D call. CDR1 SEHNR and CDR2 FQNEAQ come from the germline V gene (reference sequence). The CDR3 spans 14 residues. Trimming removed 3 bases at V and 2 bases at J, with 10 bases between.